This TCR beta chain was recovered during a study of lung T cells in sarcoidosis with Löfgren's syndrome. Whole-study context: Löfgren's syndrome patients were the main repertoire analysis focus.

TCRdb reprocessed the reads via MiXCR and lists one record per CDR3 protein. The data show more than 8,000 distinct CDR3 sequences, 15% to 20% seen once. The J segment lost 0 bases and the V segment lost 1 base, leaving 4 bases of the junction unmatched. This CDR3 is 16 amino acids long. The germline V gene has CDR1 SGHVS and CDR2 FQNEAQ. This clonotype was picked up many times. Its antigen remains unknown. Overall study results and limits: Shared TRAV12-1 and TRBV2 CDR3 motifs were reported across several patients. Versus controls, Löfgren's syndrome patients reportedly showed TRAV12-1 and TRBV2 as most expanded. Paired TRAV12-1/TRBV2 TCRs showed CDR3 homology and preferential pairing.

What was sequenced was CD4+ T cells from bronchoalveolar lavage. The rearrangement uses TRBV7-8 and TRBJ2-3; 7 bases map to TRBD2. The TCR sequence derives from a human donor with sarcoidosis (Löfgren's syndrome or another form), or a control subject (not recorded which). The CDR3 DNA is TGTGCCAGCAGCTTAGGAGGGAGGGCTAGCACAGATACGCAGTATTTT. Translating it yields CASSLGGRASTDTQYF. Full variable domain (outside the CDR3, taken from reference TRBV7-8 and TRBJ2-3): GAGVSQSPRYKVAKRGQDVALRCDPISGHVSLFWYQQALGQGPEFLTYFQNEAQLDKSGLPSDRFFAERPEGSVSTLKIQRTQQEDSAVYLCASSLGGRASTDTQYFGPGTRLTVL.